This is a list of T cell receptor beta chains from one sample in a study of blood T cells in healthy people across ages. MiXCR, applied by TCRdb to the 5' RACE reads, yields one record per CDR3 protein. This sample has hundreds of thousands of distinct CDR3 sequences; around a fifth occur once, and the top ten carry 3.6%. The sample comprised blood. These receptors were taken from a man in his 70s in good health. Each CDR3 is given with its conserved first and last residue. D genes are given only for firm matches. Clone sizes are given selectively: once, few, many, or a class where the clone is expanded.

len: 15; abundance: -; d_gene: -; v_gene: TRBV5-1; j_gene: TRBJ2-2; CDR3nt: TGCGCCAGCAGCTTCGTACAGGGCGGCGCCGGGGAGCTGTTTTTT; CDR3aa: CASSFVQGGAGELFF
len: 16; abundance: -; d_gene: -; v_gene: TRBV6-6; j_gene: TRBJ1-3; CDR3nt: TGTGCCAGCAGTTACTCTCGGCACAGCTCTGGAAACACCATATATTTT; CDR3aa: CASSYSRHSSGNTIYF
len: 13; abundance: -; d_gene: -; v_gene: TRBV18; j_gene: TRBJ1-1; CDR3nt: TGTGCCAGCTCACCACGGAGTGGCACTGAAGCTTTCTTT; CDR3aa: CASSPRSGTEAFF
len: 17; abundance: -; d_gene: TRBD2; v_gene: TRBV11-2; j_gene: TRBJ2-1; CDR3nt: TGTGCCAGCAGCTCAACGGGACTAGCAGGGGGGTACAATGAGCAGTTCTTC; CDR3aa: CASSSTGLAGGYNEQFF
len: 16; abundance: -; d_gene: TRBD1; v_gene: TRBV7-9; j_gene: TRBJ2-7; CDR3nt: TGTGCCAGCAGCTTAGGGGCAGGGGGTGCGTACTACGAGCAGTACTTC; CDR3aa: CASSLGAGGAYYEQYF
len: 13; abundance: -; d_gene: -; v_gene: TRBV5-1; j_gene: TRBJ1-4; CDR3nt: TGCGCCAGCAGCTTTGGGGGGACTGAAAAACTGTTTTTT; CDR3aa: CASSFGGTEKLFF
len: 13; abundance: many; d_gene: -; v_gene: TRBV20-1; j_gene: TRBJ2-1; CDR3nt: TGCAGTGCTAGGCGACCCCCCGGGGATGAGCAGTTCTTC; CDR3aa: CSARRPPGDEQFF
len: 13; abundance: few; d_gene: -; v_gene: TRBV7-2; j_gene: TRBJ2-3; CDR3nt: TGTGCCAGCAGCGACGGGCCCACAGATACGCAGTATTTT; CDR3aa: CASSDGPTDTQYF
len: 16; abundance: -; d_gene: TRBD2; v_gene: TRBV7-2; j_gene: TRBJ2-1; CDR3nt: TGTGCCAGCAGCTTAGCCCGACTAGCGGGAGGGGGTGAGCAGTTCTTC; CDR3aa: CASSLARLAGGGEQFF
len: 13; abundance: -; d_gene: TRBD1; v_gene: TRBV20-1; j_gene: TRBJ2-7; CDR3nt: TGCAGTGCGCACCGGGACAGTTCCTACGAGCAGTACTTC; CDR3aa: CSAHRDSSYEQYF
len: 13; abundance: -; d_gene: -; v_gene: TRBV27; j_gene: TRBJ2-3; CDR3nt: TGTGCCAGCAGAACTAGCAACACAGATACGCAGTATTTT; CDR3aa: CASRTSNTDTQYF